In its sample, the clone carrying this T cell receptor beta chain is medium-sized (0.01 to 0.1%). Its ends do not fully match the called genes, so a read error is possible. Separate cDNA molecules each had unique molecular identifiers attached to them. Each CDR3 protein gets one entry after TCRdb re-called the 5' RACE reads with MiXCR. The sample consists of some 81,000 distinct CDR3 sequences, 9% to 10% of them appearing once. These data originate in a study of early T cells in non-severe SARS-CoV-2 infection. The CDR3 length is 14 residues. Per the germline V gene, CDR1 is SGHRS and CDR2 is YFSETQ. The TCR originated in an adult who was a healthcare worker with PCR-confirmed SARS-CoV-2 infection or an uninfected control (not recorded which). This chain joins TRBV5-1 and TRBJ2-1, with a possible D match to TRBD1 (5 bases). Sequencing was done on a sample of whole blood. The CDR3 protein is CASRLDITVDEQFF. CDR3 coding DNA: TGCGCCAGCAGATTGGACATTACAGTGGATGAGCAGTTCTTC.